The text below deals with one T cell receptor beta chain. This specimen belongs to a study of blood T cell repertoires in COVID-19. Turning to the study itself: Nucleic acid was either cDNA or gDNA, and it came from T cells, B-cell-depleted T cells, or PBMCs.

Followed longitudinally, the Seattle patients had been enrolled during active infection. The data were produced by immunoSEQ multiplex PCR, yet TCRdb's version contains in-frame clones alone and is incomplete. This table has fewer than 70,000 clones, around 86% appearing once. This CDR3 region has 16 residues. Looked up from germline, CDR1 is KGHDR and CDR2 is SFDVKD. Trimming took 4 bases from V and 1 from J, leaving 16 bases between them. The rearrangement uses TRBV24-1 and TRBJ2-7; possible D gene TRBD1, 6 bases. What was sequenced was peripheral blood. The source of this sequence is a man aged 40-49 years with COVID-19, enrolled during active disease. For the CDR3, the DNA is TGTGCCACCAGTGAGTCCCCATTGGGGGCGTCCTACGAGCAGTACTTC. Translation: CATSESPLGASYEQYF.